The entry below describes one T cell receptor beta chain. Antigen specificity is unknown. The CDR3 runs 14 residues. After removal of 7 bases from V and 5 bases from J, the junction contained 6 bases not matched to a gene. Germline V lookup: CDR1 SNHLY, CDR2 FYNNEI. The data originate from a study of a mutant IDH1 vaccine in newly diagnosed glioma. Libraries were prepared by immunoSEQ multiplex PCR; TCRdb keeps only in-frame clonotypes and omits some of them. The profile shows around 100,000 clones, around 92% of them singletons. Specified time point: week 47, end of study. Vaccination comprised doses that each held 300 ug of mutant IDH1 20-mer peptide, plus topical imiquimod.

This receptor was obtained from a woman in her forties or fifties with glioma. The chain carries TRBV2 and TRBJ2-3; TRBD1 matches at 10 bases. The source material was PBMCs, sampled from a glioma patient whose treatment included an IDH1 peptide vaccine. DNA of the CDR3: TGTGCCAGCACCAGGGACAGGGGAGAAGATACGCAGTATTTT. Residues: CASTRDRGEDTQYF.